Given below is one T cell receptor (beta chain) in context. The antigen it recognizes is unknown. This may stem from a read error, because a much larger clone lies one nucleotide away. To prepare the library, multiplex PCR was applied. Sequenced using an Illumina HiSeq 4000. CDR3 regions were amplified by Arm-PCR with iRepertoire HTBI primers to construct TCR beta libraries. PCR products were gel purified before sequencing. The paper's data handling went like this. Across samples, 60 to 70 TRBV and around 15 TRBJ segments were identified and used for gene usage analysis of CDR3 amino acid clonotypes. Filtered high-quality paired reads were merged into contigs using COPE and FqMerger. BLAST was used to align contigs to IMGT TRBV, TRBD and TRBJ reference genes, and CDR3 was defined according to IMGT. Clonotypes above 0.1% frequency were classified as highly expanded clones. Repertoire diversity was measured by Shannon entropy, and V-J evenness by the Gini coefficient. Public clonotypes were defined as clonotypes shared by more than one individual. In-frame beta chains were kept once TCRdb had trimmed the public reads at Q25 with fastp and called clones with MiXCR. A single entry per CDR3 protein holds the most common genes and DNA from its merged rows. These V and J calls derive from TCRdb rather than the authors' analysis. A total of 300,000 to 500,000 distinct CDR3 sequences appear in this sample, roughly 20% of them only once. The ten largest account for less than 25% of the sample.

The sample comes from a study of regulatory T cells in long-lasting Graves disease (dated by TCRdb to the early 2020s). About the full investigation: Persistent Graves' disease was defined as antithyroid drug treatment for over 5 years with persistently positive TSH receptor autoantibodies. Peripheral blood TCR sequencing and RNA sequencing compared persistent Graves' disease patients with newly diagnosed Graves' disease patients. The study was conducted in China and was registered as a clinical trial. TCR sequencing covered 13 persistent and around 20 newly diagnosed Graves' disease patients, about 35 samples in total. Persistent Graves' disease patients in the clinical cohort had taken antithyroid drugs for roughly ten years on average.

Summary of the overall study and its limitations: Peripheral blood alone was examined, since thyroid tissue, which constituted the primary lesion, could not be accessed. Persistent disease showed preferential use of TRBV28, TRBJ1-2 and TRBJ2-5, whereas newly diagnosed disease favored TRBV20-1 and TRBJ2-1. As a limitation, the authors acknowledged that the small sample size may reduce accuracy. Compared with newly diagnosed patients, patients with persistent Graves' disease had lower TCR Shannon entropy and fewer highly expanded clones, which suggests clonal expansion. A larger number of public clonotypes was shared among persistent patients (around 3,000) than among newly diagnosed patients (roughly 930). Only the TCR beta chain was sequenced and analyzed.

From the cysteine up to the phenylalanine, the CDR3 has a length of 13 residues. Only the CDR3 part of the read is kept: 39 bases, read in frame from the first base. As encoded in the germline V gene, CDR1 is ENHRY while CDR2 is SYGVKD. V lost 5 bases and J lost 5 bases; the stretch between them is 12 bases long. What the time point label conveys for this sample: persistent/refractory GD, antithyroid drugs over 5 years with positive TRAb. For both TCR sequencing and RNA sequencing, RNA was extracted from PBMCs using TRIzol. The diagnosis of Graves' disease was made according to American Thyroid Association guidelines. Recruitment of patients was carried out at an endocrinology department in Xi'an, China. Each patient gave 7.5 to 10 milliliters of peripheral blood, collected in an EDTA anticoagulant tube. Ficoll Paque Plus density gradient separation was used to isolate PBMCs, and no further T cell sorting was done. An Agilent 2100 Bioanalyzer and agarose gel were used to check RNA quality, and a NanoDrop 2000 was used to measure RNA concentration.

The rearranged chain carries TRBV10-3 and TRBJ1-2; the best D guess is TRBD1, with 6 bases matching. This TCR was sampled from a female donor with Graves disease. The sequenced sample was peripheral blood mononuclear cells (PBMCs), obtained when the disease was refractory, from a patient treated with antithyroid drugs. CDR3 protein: CAISFGQLYGYTF. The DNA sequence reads TGTGCCATCAGTTTTGGACAGCTTTATGGCTACACCTTC.